Each of the 14 T cell receptor beta chains below was sequenced from the same sample in a study of cytomegalovirus exposure and HLA in healthy donors. PCR was performed using 60 Vbeta and 13 Jbeta primers. This table comes from immunoSEQ multiplex PCR, and its TCRdb copy is limited to in-frame clones, with some not included. This repertoire shows fewer than 70,000 clones, 80% found once; its top ten account for under 5%. Material: PBMCs. Receptors originate from a woman aged 40 to 50 in good health and CMV-seronegative.

This chain uses TRBV5-8 with TRBJ2-5; D gene uncertain. Trimming removed 0 bases at V and 5 bases at J, with 14 bases between. Germline loops: CDR1 SGHTS, CDR2 YDEGEE. There are 15 residues in the CDR3. CDR3 sequence (DNA): TGTGCCAGCAGCTTGGACCCAGGCCCTTGGGAGACCCAGTACTTC. It translates to CASSLDPGPWETQYF.

The V and J genes are TRBV2 and TRBJ2-1; D perhaps matches TRBD2 (5 bases). The CDR3 spans 14 residues. CDR1 and CDR2 (germline): SNHLY, FYNNEI. V was clipped by 6 bases and J by 9 bases, with 18 bases between them. This CDR3 reads CASSAEEGWGEQFF. The DNA of the CDR3 is TGTGCCAGCAGCGCTGAAGAGGGTTGGGGTGAGCAGTTCTTC.

This sequence joins TRBV27 and TRBJ2-5; D is perhaps TRBD2 (6 bases). Looked up from germline, CDR1 is MNHEY and CDR2 is SMNVEV (reference sequence). The CDR3 consists of 14 residues. Trimming stripped 5 bases from V and 6 bases from J, with 16 bases between. In DNA, the CDR3 is TGTGCCAGCAGTGCTATGACTAGGGTACAGACCCAGTACTTC. Protein product: CASSAMTRVQTQYF.

For this clone: This sample also contains other DNA sequences that code for the same CDR3. V is TRBV28 and J is TRBJ2-7, with D perhaps TRBD1 (6 bases). The germline V gene encodes CDR1 MDHEN and CDR2 SYDVKM. The V and J ends lost 4 bases and 1 base respectively, with 14 bases between them. This CDR3 comprises 15 residues. The CDR3 region is CASSSPTGISYEQYF. For the CDR3, the DNA is TGTGCCAGCAGTTCACCGACAGGAATTTCCTACGAGCAGTACTTC.

The CDR3 DNA follows: TGTGCCAGCAGCTTAGGGGGGGGACATGGGGGCCATCAGCCCCAGCATTTT. It yields the protein CASSLGGGHGGHQPQHF. This chain links TRBV7-2 with TRBJ1-5; D possibly corresponds to TRBD1 (6 bases). Per the germline V gene, CDR1 is SGHTA and CDR2 is FQGNSA. This CDR3 region has 17 residues. V was clipped by 1 base and J by 5 bases, with 18 bases between them.

The CDR3 coding sequence is TGCAGCGCCGGACTAGCGGGAGGCCGGGGCGAGCAGTACTTC. Protein: CSAGLAGGRGEQYF. The V call is TRBV29-1, the J call TRBJ2-7; 14 nucleotides match TRBD2. After removal of 7 bases from V and 6 bases from J, the junction contained 8 bases not matched to a gene. The CDR3 is made up of 14 amino acids. Germline V CDR1 and CDR2: SQVTM, ANQGSEA.

This clone occurred once. The V and J genes are TRBV5-8 and TRBJ1-1, with D maybe TRBD1 (6 bases). Germline CDR1 and CDR2: SGHTS and YDEGEE. This CDR3 has 13 amino acids. V gave up 5 bases and J gave up 7 bases, with 15 bases separating them. The chain's CDR3 is CASSAQGRSEAFF. Written as DNA, the CDR3 is TGTGCCAGCAGTGCACAGGGACGGAGTGAAGCTTTCTTT.

The chain employs TRBV4-1 and TRBJ2-5, with TRBD2 matching 11 bases. J gave up 1 base and V 4 bases, and 5 bases lay outside the gene matches. This CDR3 region has 16 residues. Germline values: CDR1 MGHRA, CDR2 YSYEKL. The CDR3 sequence is CASSPRLAGTQETQYF. Here the CDR3 DNA reads TGCGCCAGCAGCCCCCGACTAGCGGGAACCCAAGAGACCCAGTACTTC.

The chain is built from TRBV2 and TRBJ1-3; 7 bases fit TRBD1. Looked up from germline, CDR1 is SNHLY and CDR2 is FYNNEI. The CDR3 runs 14 residues. With 3 bases clipped from V and 4 bases from J, the junction kept 3 bases outside the gene matches. The CDR3 DNA is TGTGCCAGCAGTGAGCAGGGGGGAGGAAACACCATATATTTT. It yields the protein CASSEQGGGNTIYF.

V usage is TRBV19 and J usage is TRBJ2-1; TRBD2 is a possible D gene (5 bases). V lost 6 bases and J lost 8, with 14 bases in between. There are 13 residues in the CDR3. Germline values: CDR1 LNHDA, CDR2 SQIVND (reference sequence). CDR3 sequence: CASSTLGGHEQFF. The CDR3 nucleotides read TGTGCCAGTAGCACCTTAGGAGGACATGAGCAGTTCTTC.

The chain links TRBV2 to TRBJ2-7; D possibly corresponds to TRBD1 (6 bases). Per germline, CDR1 SNHLY and CDR2 FYNNEI. The CDR3 extends over 12 amino acids. Trimming stripped 6 bases from V and 6 bases from J, with 12 bases between. CDR3 coding DNA: TGTGCCAGCAGCACAGGGAGAATCGAGCAGTACTTC. Its protein product is CASSTGRIEQYF. The full variable domain, rest sourced from reference TRBV2 and TRBJ2-7, is EPEVTQTPSHQVTQMGQEVILRCVPISNHLYFYWYRQILGQKVEFLVSFYNNEISEKSEIFDDQFSVERPDGSNFTLKIRSTKLEDSAMYFCASSTGRIEQYFGPGTRLTVT.

V usage is TRBV18 and J usage is TRBJ2-7, with D unclear. CDR3 length equals 12 residues. With 3 bases removed from V and 1 base from J, the gap between germline ends came to 4 bases. CDR1 and CDR2 from the germline V gene are KGHSH and LQKENI. CDR3 sequence: CASSPLSYEQYF. CDR3 coding DNA: TGTGCCAGCTCACCCCTATCCTACGAGCAGTACTTC.

The genes are TRBV5-1 and TRBJ2-7, with TRBD1 matching 10 bases. V was pared by 4 bases and J by 0 bases, with 16 bases of the junction left unmatched. This CDR3 has 19 amino acids. CDR1 and CDR2 from the germline V gene are SGHRS and YFSETQ. CDR3 sequence (DNA): TGCGCCAGCAGCCAAGCTCCGGGACAGGGGCGTATTAGCTCCTACGAGCAGTACTTC. Translated: CASSQAPGQGRISSYEQYF. Full variable domain (outside the CDR3, taken from reference TRBV5-1 and TRBJ2-7): KAGVTQTPRYLIKTRGQQVTLSCSPISGHRSVSWYQQTPGQGLQFLFEYFSETQRNKGNFPGRFSGRQFSNSRSEMNVSTLELGDSALYLCASSQAPGQGRISSYEQYFGPGTRLTVT.

The chain uses TRBV7-7 and TRBJ2-1; D remains unclear. V lost 1 base to trimming and J lost 9 bases, with 10 bases between them. The CDR3 contains 13 residues. CDR1 SSHAT and CDR2 FNYEAQ come from the germline V gene (reference sequence). The CDR3 bases are TGTGCCAGCAGCTTAGAAACAATTGGTGAGCAGTTCTTC. Protein: CASSLETIGEQFF.